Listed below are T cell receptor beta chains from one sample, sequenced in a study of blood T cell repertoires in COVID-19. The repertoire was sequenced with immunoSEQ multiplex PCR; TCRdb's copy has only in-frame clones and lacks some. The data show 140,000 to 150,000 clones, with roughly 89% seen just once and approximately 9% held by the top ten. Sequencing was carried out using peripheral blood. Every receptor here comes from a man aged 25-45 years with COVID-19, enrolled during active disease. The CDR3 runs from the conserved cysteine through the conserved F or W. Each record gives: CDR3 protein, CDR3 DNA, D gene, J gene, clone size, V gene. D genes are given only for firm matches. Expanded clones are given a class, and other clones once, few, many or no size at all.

cdr3_aa: CAISLRGEQETQYF
cdr3_nt: TGTGCCATCTCATTGCGGGGGGAACAAGAGACCCAGTACTTC
d_call: TRBD2
j_call: TRBJ2-5
clone_size: .
v_call: TRBV10-3

cdr3_aa: CASSLEGVIGYTF
cdr3_nt: TGTGCCAGCAGCTTAGAAGGGGTAATCGGCTACACCTTC
d_call: .
j_call: TRBJ1-2
clone_size: .
v_call: TRBV7-2

cdr3_aa: CASTTGTSGRTKYF
cdr3_nt: TGTGCCAGCACCACCGGGACTAGCGGGAGAACGAAGTACTTC
d_call: TRBD2
j_call: TRBJ2-7
clone_size: once
v_call: TRBV28

cdr3_aa: CASSEAGGSFSYEQYF
cdr3_nt: TGTGCCAGCAGTGAAGCAGGGGGTTCCTTCTCCTACGAGCAGTACTTC
d_call: TRBD1
j_call: TRBJ2-7
clone_size: .
v_call: TRBV25-1

cdr3_aa: CAYQDPGVGNTIYF
cdr3_nt: TGTGCCTACCAGGACCCAGGGGTCGGAAACACCATATATTTT
d_call: .
j_call: TRBJ1-3
clone_size: .
v_call: TRBV10-3

cdr3_aa: CAISDGTSTETQYF
cdr3_nt: TGTGCCATCAGTGATGGGACAAGTACAGAGACCCAGTACTTC
d_call: .
j_call: TRBJ2-5
clone_size: .
v_call: TRBV10-3

cdr3_aa: CATHFEDRDGYTF
cdr3_nt: TGTGCCACCCACTTTGAGGACAGGGATGGCTACACCTTC
d_call: TRBD1
j_call: TRBJ1-2
clone_size: .
v_call: TRBV28

cdr3_aa: CASSFSRRGYEQYF
cdr3_nt: TGTGCCAGCAGTTTTTCGCGCAGGGGGTACGAGCAGTACTTC
d_call: TRBD1
j_call: TRBJ2-7
clone_size: .
v_call: TRBV27

cdr3_aa: CASTVEGGDTQYF
cdr3_nt: TGTGCCAGCACAGTCGAAGGGGGAGATACGCAGTATTTT
d_call: .
j_call: TRBJ2-3
clone_size: .
v_call: TRBV2

cdr3_aa: CATRDRVSNQPQHF
cdr3_nt: TGTGCCACTAGGGACAGGGTTAGCAATCAGCCCCAGCATTTT
d_call: TRBD1
j_call: TRBJ1-5
clone_size: .
v_call: TRBV2

cdr3_aa: CSASSGRGSNQPQHF
cdr3_nt: TGCAGTGCTAGTTCAGGCAGGGGGAGTAATCAGCCCCAGCATTTT
d_call: TRBD1
j_call: TRBJ1-5
clone_size: .
v_call: TRBV20-1

cdr3_aa: CARRLRRTIRRAFF
cdr3_nt: TGTGCCCGTCGACTGAGGAGGACCATTCGACGGGCTTTCTTT
d_call: .
j_call: TRBJ1-1
clone_size: .
v_call: TRBV12-2

cdr3_aa: CASSHSGFRSGANVLTF
cdr3_nt: TGTGCCAGCAGCCATTCCGGGTTTCGCTCTGGGGCCAACGTCCTGACTTTC
d_call: .
j_call: TRBJ2-6
clone_size: .
v_call: TRBV3-1/TRBV3-2

cdr3_aa: CASSLGGSFTGELFF
cdr3_nt: TGTGCCAGCAGCCTTGGCGGGAGCTTTACCGGGGAGCTGTTTTTT
d_call: TRBD2
j_call: TRBJ2-2
clone_size: once
v_call: TRBV28

cdr3_aa: CASSQEGGGTSEQETQYF
cdr3_nt: TGCGCCAGCAGCCAAGAGGGGGGGGGAACTAGCGAGCAAGAGACCCAGTACTTC
d_call: TRBD2
j_call: TRBJ2-5
clone_size: .
v_call: TRBV4-1

cdr3_aa: CASSLMRDEQFF
cdr3_nt: TGTGCCAGCAGCTTGATGCGGGATGAGCAGTTCTTC
d_call: .
j_call: TRBJ2-1
clone_size: .
v_call: TRBV5-8

cdr3_aa: CASSTLGDSPYF
cdr3_nt: TGTGCCAGCAGCACCCTCGGGGACAGCCCGTACTTC
d_call: TRBD1
j_call: TRBJ2-7
clone_size: .
v_call: TRBV12-3/TRBV12-4

cdr3_aa: CASSVYTGMNTEAFF
cdr3_nt: TGTGCCAGCAGCGTATACACAGGGATGAACACTGAAGCTTTCTTT
d_call: .
j_call: TRBJ1-1
clone_size: .
v_call: TRBV9

cdr3_aa: CASSLISSYEQYF
cdr3_nt: TGTGCCAGCAGCTTGATCAGCTCCTACGAGCAGTACTTC
d_call: .
j_call: TRBJ2-7
clone_size: .
v_call: TRBV5-4

cdr3_aa: CASSSGRAGTMDNEQFF
cdr3_nt: TGTGCCAGCAGCTCGGGCCGGGCGGGTACCATGGACAATGAGCAGTTCTTC
d_call: .
j_call: TRBJ2-1
clone_size: .
v_call: TRBV7-9

cdr3_aa: CASSLKAAYEQYF
cdr3_nt: TGTGCCAGCAGCTTAAAAGCGGCCTACGAGCAGTACTTC
d_call: .
j_call: TRBJ2-7
clone_size: .
v_call: TRBV7-2

cdr3_aa: CASSDRSIYEQYF
cdr3_nt: TGTGCCAGCAGTGACAGGAGTATCTACGAGCAGTACTTC
d_call: .
j_call: TRBJ2-7
clone_size: .
v_call: TRBV28

cdr3_aa: CASSRPGQGVSEQYF
cdr3_nt: TGCGCCAGCAGCCGCCCAGGACAGGGGGTGTCTGAGCAGTACTTC
d_call: TRBD1
j_call: TRBJ2-7
clone_size: .
v_call: TRBV4-1

cdr3_aa: CASSIELGGTDTQYF
cdr3_nt: TGTGCCAGTAGTATAGAGCTAGGGGGCACAGATACGCAGTATTTT
d_call: .
j_call: TRBJ2-3
clone_size: .
v_call: TRBV19

cdr3_aa: CAWSGTSGAYEQYF
cdr3_nt: TGTGCCTGGAGTGGGACTAGCGGAGCCTACGAGCAGTACTTC
d_call: TRBD2
j_call: TRBJ2-7
clone_size: .
v_call: TRBV30

cdr3_aa: CATSETATSTDTQYF
cdr3_nt: TGTGCCACCAGTGAGACAGCTACCAGCACAGATACGCAGTATTTT
d_call: .
j_call: TRBJ2-3
clone_size: .
v_call: TRBV24-1

cdr3_aa: CATSDTTTSMGETQYF
cdr3_nt: TGTGCCACCAGTGATACGACGACTAGCATGGGAGAGACCCAGTACTTC
d_call: TRBD2
j_call: TRBJ2-5
clone_size: .
v_call: TRBV24-1

cdr3_aa: CASSLWAGGRTDTQYF
cdr3_nt: TGTGCCAGCAGCCTTTGGGCGGGAGGGAGAACAGATACGCAGTATTTT
d_call: TRBD2
j_call: TRBJ2-3
clone_size: .
v_call: TRBV5-6

cdr3_aa: CASSLVLASTDTQYF
cdr3_nt: TGTGCCAGCAGCTTGGTTCTAGCAAGCACAGATACGCAGTATTTT
d_call: .
j_call: TRBJ2-3
clone_size: .
v_call: TRBV5-4

cdr3_aa: CASSLRQGAGYGYTF
cdr3_nt: TGTGCCAGCAGCTTAAGACAGGGGGCTGGTTATGGCTACACCTTC
d_call: TRBD1
j_call: TRBJ1-2
clone_size: .
v_call: TRBV13

cdr3_aa: CASVNRASSYNSPPHF
cdr3_nt: TGTGCCAGCGTCAACAGGGCGAGCTCCTATAATTCACCCCCCCACTTT
d_call: .
j_call: TRBJ1-6
clone_size: .
v_call: TRBV28

cdr3_aa: CAVRTSGRADTQYF
cdr3_nt: TGTGCCGTCCGGACTAGCGGGAGGGCAGATACGCAGTATTTT
d_call: TRBD2
j_call: TRBJ2-3
clone_size: .
v_call: TRBV10-3

cdr3_aa: CASSYVRGPAPLHF
cdr3_nt: TGTGCCAGCAGTTACGTTCGGGGTCCGGCACCCCTCCACTTT
d_call: .
j_call: TRBJ1-6
clone_size: .
v_call: TRBV6-5

cdr3_aa: CASSPWDRVTGYTF
cdr3_nt: TGTGCCAGCAGCCCATGGGACAGGGTGACCGGCTACACCTTC
d_call: TRBD1
j_call: TRBJ1-2
clone_size: few
v_call: TRBV7-9

cdr3_aa: CASSPKGLAGEDTQYF
cdr3_nt: TGTGCCAGCTCACCCAAGGGACTAGCGGGAGAGGATACGCAGTATTTT
d_call: TRBD2
j_call: TRBJ2-3
clone_size: .
v_call: TRBV18

cdr3_aa: CASSFQGLGGYTF
cdr3_nt: TGTGCCAGCAGTTTTCAGGGTTTGGGAGGCTACACCTTC
d_call: .
j_call: TRBJ1-2
clone_size: .
v_call: TRBV28

cdr3_aa: CASSSGQGASDTQYF
cdr3_nt: TGTGCCAGCAGTTCGGGACAGGGGGCATCGGATACGCAGTATTTT
d_call: TRBD1
j_call: TRBJ2-3
clone_size: .
v_call: TRBV28

cdr3_aa: CASSLRGEQYF
cdr3_nt: TGTGCCAGCAGTTTAAGGGGCGAGCAGTACTTC
d_call: .
j_call: TRBJ2-7
clone_size: .
v_call: TRBV28

cdr3_aa: CASSPPSGGSGELFF
cdr3_nt: TGTGCCAGCAGTCCCCCCTCAGGGGGCTCCGGGGAGCTGTTTTTT
d_call: TRBD1
j_call: TRBJ2-2
clone_size: .
v_call: TRBV28

cdr3_aa: CASSLTGQSRGQFF
cdr3_nt: TGTGCCAGCAGCTTAACCGGACAGTCAAGAGGGCAGTTCTTC
d_call: .
j_call: TRBJ2-1
clone_size: .
v_call: TRBV7-9

cdr3_aa: CASSPGQGGDTQYF
cdr3_nt: TGTGCCAGCAGTCCGGGACAGGGGGGAGATACGCAGTATTTT
d_call: TRBD1
j_call: TRBJ2-3
clone_size: .
v_call: TRBV2

cdr3_aa: CSASLSGQFSGNTIYF
cdr3_nt: TGCAGTGCTAGTCTCTCGGGACAATTCTCTGGAAACACCATATATTTT
d_call: .
j_call: TRBJ1-3
clone_size: .
v_call: TRBV20-1

cdr3_aa: CASSGRQNTEAFF
cdr3_nt: TGTGCCAGCAGTGGGAGGCAGAACACTGAAGCTTTCTTT
d_call: .
j_call: TRBJ1-1
clone_size: .
v_call: TRBV2

cdr3_aa: CASSFHGEQFF
cdr3_nt: TGCGCCAGCAGCTTCCACGGTGAGCAGTTCTTC
d_call: .
j_call: TRBJ2-1
clone_size: .
v_call: TRBV4-1

cdr3_aa: CASSFKGLAGGTQYF
cdr3_nt: TGTGCCAGCAGTTTTAAAGGGCTAGCGGGGGGGACCCAGTACTTC
d_call: TRBD2
j_call: TRBJ2-5
clone_size: .
v_call: TRBV27

cdr3_aa: CASSLARGRDYEQYF
cdr3_nt: TGTGCCAGCAGCTTAGCCAGGGGGCGCGACTACGAGCAGTACTTC
d_call: TRBD1
j_call: TRBJ2-7
clone_size: .
v_call: TRBV7-2

cdr3_aa: CASSPPRIGQGPYEQYF
cdr3_nt: TGTGCCAGCTCACCACCGAGAATAGGACAGGGCCCCTACGAGCAGTACTTC
d_call: TRBD1
j_call: TRBJ2-7
clone_size: .
v_call: TRBV18

cdr3_aa: CASSYSRHRSTEAFF
cdr3_nt: TGTGCCAGCAGTTACTCGCGCCACCGCTCCACTGAAGCTTTCTTT
d_call: .
j_call: TRBJ1-1
clone_size: .
v_call: TRBV6-5

cdr3_aa: CATKKGGGTEAFF
cdr3_nt: TGTGCCACCAAGAAGGGCGGAGGCACTGAAGCTTTCTTT
d_call: .
j_call: TRBJ1-1
clone_size: .
v_call: TRBV24-1

cdr3_aa: CASGVAEEQFF
cdr3_nt: TGTGCCAGCGGGGTAGCGGAGGAGCAGTTCTTC
d_call: .
j_call: TRBJ2-1
clone_size: .
v_call: TRBV7-9

cdr3_aa: CSVVAAISYEQYF
cdr3_nt: TGCAGCGTTGTCGCCGCTATATCCTACGAGCAGTACTTC
d_call: .
j_call: TRBJ2-7
clone_size: .
v_call: TRBV29-1

cdr3_aa: CASSQPGLAGIEQYF
cdr3_nt: TGTGCCAGCAGCCAGCCGGGACTAGCGGGAATCGAGCAGTACTTC
d_call: TRBD2
j_call: TRBJ2-7
clone_size: .
v_call: TRBV3-1/TRBV3-2

cdr3_aa: CASSATSSPNEQFF
cdr3_nt: TGTGCCAGCAGCGCCACTTCTAGCCCGAATGAGCAGTTCTTC
d_call: .
j_call: TRBJ2-1
clone_size: .
v_call: TRBV9

cdr3_aa: CASSSYSNRDYGYTF
cdr3_nt: TGTGCCAGCAGCTCCTACTCGAACCGCGACTATGGCTACACCTTC
d_call: .
j_call: TRBJ1-2
clone_size: once
v_call: TRBV7-8

cdr3_aa: CASREQANQPQHF
cdr3_nt: TGCGCCAGCAGGGAACAGGCGAATCAGCCCCAGCATTTT
d_call: .
j_call: TRBJ1-5
clone_size: .
v_call: TRBV10-2

cdr3_aa: CASSPGQKETQYF
cdr3_nt: TGTGCCAGCAGCCCGGGACAGAAAGAGACCCAGTACTTC
d_call: TRBD1
j_call: TRBJ2-5
clone_size: once
v_call: TRBV2

cdr3_aa: CASSPMIGGWTDTQYF
cdr3_nt: TGTGCCAGCAGCCCAATGATCGGGGGTTGGACAGATACGCAGTATTTT
d_call: .
j_call: TRBJ2-3
clone_size: once
v_call: TRBV6-2/TRBV6-3

cdr3_aa: CASSPDRYNEKLFF
cdr3_nt: TGTGCCAGCAGCCCAGACAGATATAATGAAAAACTGTTTTTT
d_call: .
j_call: TRBJ1-4
clone_size: .
v_call: TRBV7-2

cdr3_aa: CATLLKGRADEQFF
cdr3_nt: TGCGCCACCCTCCTGAAGGGGAGGGCCGATGAGCAGTTCTTC
d_call: TRBD2
j_call: TRBJ2-1
clone_size: .
v_call: TRBV10-2